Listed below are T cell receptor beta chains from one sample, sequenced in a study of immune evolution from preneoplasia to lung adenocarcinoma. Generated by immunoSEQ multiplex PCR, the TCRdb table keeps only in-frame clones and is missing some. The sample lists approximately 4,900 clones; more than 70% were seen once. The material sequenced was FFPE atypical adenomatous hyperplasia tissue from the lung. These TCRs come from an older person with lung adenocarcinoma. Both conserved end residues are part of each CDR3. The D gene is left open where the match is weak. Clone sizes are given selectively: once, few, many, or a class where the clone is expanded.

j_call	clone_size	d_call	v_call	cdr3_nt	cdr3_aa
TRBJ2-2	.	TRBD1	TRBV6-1	TGTGCCAGCAGTTTCGACAGGGGGGACGGGGAGCTGTTTTTT	CASSFDRGDGELFF
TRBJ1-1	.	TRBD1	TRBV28	TGTGCCAGCAGTTTATCCGCCTTTAGGACAGGGAGGCGTGACACTGAAGCTTTCTTT	CASSLSAFRTGRRDTEAFF
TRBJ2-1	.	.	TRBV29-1	TGCAGCGTTGCCCGCGGAGGCTCCTACAATGAGCAGTTCTTC	CSVARGGSYNEQFF
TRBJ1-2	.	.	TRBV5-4	TGTGCCAGCAGCGACAGGAACCATGGCTACACCTTC	CASSDRNHGYTF
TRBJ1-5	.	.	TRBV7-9	TGTGCCAGCAGCTTAGCGGGGCAGCCCCAGCATTTT	CASSLAGQPQHF
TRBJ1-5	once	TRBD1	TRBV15	TGTGCCACCAGCAGACAGGGGGCAAGACAGCCCCAGCATTTT	CATSRQGARQPQHF
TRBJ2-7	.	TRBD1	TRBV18	TGTGCCAGCTCACCGGGACAGGGCGCCTACTACGAGCAGTACTTC	CASSPGQGAYYEQYF
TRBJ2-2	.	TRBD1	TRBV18	TGTGCCAGCTCTCCGGGACAGCTCACCGGGGAGCTGTTTTTT	CASSPGQLTGELFF
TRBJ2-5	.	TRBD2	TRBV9	TGTGCCAGCAGCGTAGGTGAGGCCGGGGGGGCGGAGACCCAGTACTTC	CASSVGEAGGAETQYF
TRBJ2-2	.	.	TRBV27	TGTGCCAGCAGTTTAGGGGACACCGGGGAGCTGTTTTTT	CASSLGDTGELFF
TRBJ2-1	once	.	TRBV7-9	TGTGCCAGCAGCTTAACAGGTGGTACAAACAATGAGCAGTTCTTC	CASSLTGGTNNEQFF
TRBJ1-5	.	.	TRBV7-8	TGTGCCAGCAGCCCGACGGAAGGGAACAATCAGCCCCAGCATTTT	CASSPTEGNNQPQHF
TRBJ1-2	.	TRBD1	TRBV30	TGTGCCTGGACCCTGACAGGGGGCGCAGAAGGCTACACCTTC	CAWTLTGGAEGYTF
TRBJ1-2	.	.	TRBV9	TGTGCCAGCAGCGCCCCAGGAGGGTATGGCTACACCTTC	CASSAPGGYGYTF
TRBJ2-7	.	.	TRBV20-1	TGCAGTGCCGACCGGGAGTGGGAGCAGTACTTC	CSADREWEQYF
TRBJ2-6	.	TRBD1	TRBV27	TGTGCCAGCAGTTTACTGGGGACAGGGCCAGGGGCCAACGTCCTGACTTTC	CASSLLGTGPGANVLTF
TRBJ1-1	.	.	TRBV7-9	TGTGCCAGCAGCTTAAGGTCCGGGAGTGGGAACACTGAAGCTTTCTTT	CASSLRSGSGNTEAFF
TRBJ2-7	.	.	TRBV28	TGTGCCAGCAGCCGAATCTCCGGGGCGATCTACGAGCAGTACTTC	CASSRISGAIYEQYF
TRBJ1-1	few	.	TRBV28	TGTGCCGTTGCTGATCCCATGAACACTGAAGCTTTCTTT	CAVADPMNTEAFF
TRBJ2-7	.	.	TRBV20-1	TGCAGTGCCCCATTTCGCTACGAGCAGTACTTC	CSAPFRYEQYF
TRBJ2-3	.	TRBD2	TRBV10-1	TGCGCCAGCAGTGGAGCGGGAAACACAGATACGCAGTATTTT	CASSGAGNTDTQYF
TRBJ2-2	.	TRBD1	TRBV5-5	TGTGCCAGCACCTCCGGACAGGGCTACACCGGGGAGCTGTTTTTT	CASTSGQGYTGELFF
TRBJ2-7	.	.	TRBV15	TGTGCCACCAGCCCCGACTACCAAAGCTCCTACGAGCAGTACTTC	CATSPDYQSSYEQYF
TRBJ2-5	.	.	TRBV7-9	TGTGCCAGCAGCTTATGGGAGACCCAGTACTTC	CASSLWETQYF
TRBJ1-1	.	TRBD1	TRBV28	TGTGCCAGCAGTCTCCAACAGGGGGTTGGGACTGAAGCTTTCTTT	CASSLQQGVGTEAFF